A single sample is the source of the 31 T cell receptor beta chains below, sequenced in a study of cytomegalovirus exposure and HLA in healthy donors. Use of 60 Vbeta and 13 Jbeta primers characterized the PCR. Some clones are missing from TCRdb's copy, which holds only in-frame ones; the method was immunoSEQ multiplex PCR. The table has about 150,000 clones, around 80% seen once. The sample taken for sequencing was PBMCs. The source of these receptors is a woman aged 35 to 49 in good health and CMV-seropositive.

The chain combines TRBV29-1 with TRBJ2-5, with D perhaps TRBD1 (6 bases). The end of the DNA aligns better with TRBJ2-7, so the J call may be wrong. Per germline, CDR1 SQVTM and CDR2 ANQGSEA. The CDR3 loop spans 13 amino acids. CDR3 amino acids: CSVETGQYYEQYF. The DNA for the CDR3 is TGCAGCGTTGAAACGGGACAATACTACGAGCAGTACTTC.

This clone was seen just once. V usage is TRBV20-1 and J usage is TRBJ1-5; D call uncertain. Trimming removed 6 bases from V and 6 bases from J, with 9 bases in between. CDR1 DFQATT and CDR2 SNEGSKA come from the germline V gene (reference sequence). This CDR3 contains 11 residues. DNA of the CDR3: TGCAGTGCCCGGGAAGGTCAGCCCCAGCATTTT. This gives the protein CSAREGQPQHF.

This chain connects TRBV7-3 to TRBJ2-1; TRBD2 matches 9 bases. With 2 bases clipped from V and 10 bases from J, the junction kept 6 bases outside the gene matches. The CDR3 is 14 amino acids. In germline, CDR1 is SGHTA, CDR2 FQGTGA. The CDR3 bases are TGTGCCAGCAGCTTATCAGCTAGCGGGAACGAGCAGTTCTTC. It codes for CASSLSASGNEQFF.

This clone was counted between two and nine times. The chain links TRBV28 to TRBJ1-1; no definite D call. The germline V gene has CDR1 MDHEN and CDR2 SYDVKM. V lost 4 bases to trimming and J lost 3 bases, with 18 bases between them. The length of the CDR3 is 16 residues. The chain's CDR3 is CASSSPLRGSDTEAFF. Here the CDR3 DNA reads TGTGCCAGCAGTTCCCCCTTGAGAGGGTCAGACACTGAAGCTTTCTTT.

V and J are TRBV4-1 and TRBJ1-3, with D unresolved. The CDR3 extends over 15 amino acids. V was shortened by 0 bases and J by 0 bases, with 6 bases between the two germline ends. Germline assignment: CDR1 MGHRA and CDR2 YSYEKL. CDR3: CASSQDHSSGNTIYF. The CDR3 DNA is TGCGCCAGCAGCCAAGATCACAGCTCTGGAAACACCATATATTTT.

The J gene is TRBJ2-1, the V gene TRBV19, with D uncertain. Between the trimmed V and J ends, which lost 4 bases and 0 bases, there was a span of 7 bases. The CDR3 is 14 residues long. Germline values: CDR1 LNHDA, CDR2 SQIVND (reference sequence). The CDR3 protein is CASSKPSSYNEQFF. The CDR3 DNA is TGTGCCAGTAGTAAACCTAGCTCCTACAATGAGCAGTTCTTC. The full variable domain, with the rest looked up from reference TRBV19 and TRBJ2-1, is DGGITQSPKYLFRKEGQNVTLSCEQNLNHDAMYWYRQDPGQGLRLIYYSQIVNDFQKGDIAEGYSVSREKKESFPLTVTSAQKNPTAFYLCASSKPSSYNEQFFGPGTRLTVL.

This chain uses TRBV11-2 with TRBJ2-7, with TRBD2 matching over 8 bases. V was pared by 2 bases and J by 4 bases, with 7 bases of the junction left unmatched. The CDR3 consists of 15 residues. Germline V lookup: CDR1 SGHAT, CDR2 FQNNGV. The CDR3 loop is CASSLNAGGRYEQYF. The CDR3 region has the DNA TGTGCCAGCAGCTTAAACGCGGGGGGCCGATACGAGCAGTACTTC.

The chain has TRBV7-2 and TRBJ2-3, with 9 bases lining up with TRBD2. Unmatched junction bases numbered 4, after V lost 2 bases and J lost 7 bases. The CDR3 has 14 amino acids. Germline CDR1 SGHTA, CDR2 FQGNSA. The CDR3 region is CASSLSGTSYTQYF. CDR3 bases: TGTGCCAGCAGCTTATCCGGGACTAGCTATACGCAGTATTTT.

V is TRBV10-3 and J is TRBJ1-1; tentatively, D is TRBD1 (5 bases). Germline values: CDR1 ENHRY, CDR2 SYGVKD. V was trimmed by 4 bases and J by 4 bases, leaving 13 bases between them. This CDR3 is 14 amino acids long. For the CDR3, the DNA is TGTGCCATCAGTGCCGCAGGGCGGAGCACTGAAGCTTTCTTT. It translates to CAISAAGRSTEAFF.

V and J are TRBV13 and TRBJ1-2, with TRBD1 matching 11 bases. The CDR3 is 15 residues long. Trimming removed 5 bases from V and 4 bases from J; junction bases left unmatched: 6. Per germline, CDR1 PRHDT and CDR2 FYEKMQ (reference sequence). CDR3 sequence reads: CASSPGQGAVYGYTF. In nucleotides, the CDR3 is TGTGCCAGCAGCCCCGGACAGGGGGCGGTCTATGGCTACACCTTC.

V is TRBV19 and J is TRBJ1-2; D unresolved. The CDR3 extends over 16 amino acids. Germline CDR1 LNHDA, CDR2 SQIVND (reference sequence). Trimming stripped 3 bases from V and 4 bases from J, with 18 bases between. The CDR3 protein is CASSIIGGQAGYGYTF. DNA of the CDR3: TGTGCCAGTAGTATCATCGGTGGCCAGGCGGGCTATGGCTACACCTTC.

The CDR3 DNA reads as TGTGCCAGTCGTCCAACTCCCTATAATTCACCCCTCCACTTT. This sequence encodes CASRPTPYNSPLHF. The rearrangement joins TRBV19 to TRBJ1-6; no clear D. The CDR3 loop spans 14 amino acids. The V and J ends lost 8 bases and 2 bases respectively, with 10 bases between them. From germline, CDR1 is LNHDA and CDR2 SQIVND (reference sequence).

The genes are TRBV5-1 and TRBJ1-1; no firm D call. This CDR3 spans 14 amino acids. The germline V and J ends were trimmed by 1 base and 0 bases, with 7 bases remaining between them. Germline CDR1 reads SGHRS; CDR2 reads YFSETQ. The CDR3 nucleotides are TGCGCCAGCAGCTTGTCCAACATGAACACTGAAGCTTTCTTT. It codes for CASSLSNMNTEAFF.

The rearrangement uses TRBV14 and TRBJ2-7; D perhaps matches TRBD2 (5 bases). Trimming shortened V by 0 bases and J by 5 bases, and 11 bases separated the two germline ends. CDR3 length: 14 amino acids. Germline values: CDR1 SGHDN, CDR2 FVKESK. In DNA form, the CDR3 reads TGTGCCAGCAGCCAAGATGGACTCAGGAACGAGCAGTACTTC. Protein sequence: CASSQDGLRNEQYF.

The chain recombines TRBV5-8 with TRBJ1-5; tentatively, D is TRBD1 (6 bases). The CDR3 is made up of 15 amino acids. With 4 bases removed from V and 3 bases from J, the gap between germline ends came to 14 bases. Per the germline V gene, CDR1 is SGHTS and CDR2 is YDEGEE. The CDR3 loop is CASSILDRPNQPQHF. Written as DNA, the CDR3 is TGTGCCAGCAGCATACTTGACAGGCCCAATCAGCCCCAGCATTTT.

The chain has TRBV10-3 and TRBJ2-5, with D tentatively TRBD1 (6 bases). The J call may be mistaken, given a closer DNA end match to TRBJ2-7. CDR3 length: 13 residues. Germline values: CDR1 ENHRY, CDR2 SYGVKD. CDR3: CAIMGASNYEQYF. In DNA form, the CDR3 reads TGTGCCATCATGGGGGCTAGTAACTACGAGCAGTACTTC.

This chain links TRBV2 with TRBJ2-5; 7 bases are a match to TRBD2. This CDR3 is built from 16 residues. V trimming: 2 bases; J trimming: 0 bases; junction bases outside the gene matches: 6. Germline V lookup: CDR1 SNHLY, CDR2 FYNNEI. The CDR3 region is CASSELKAGDQETQYF. In nucleotides, the CDR3 is TGTGCCAGCAGTGAATTGAAGGCGGGGGACCAAGAGACCCAGTACTTC.

The chain has TRBV7-3 and TRBJ2-7, with D tentatively TRBD2 (5 bases). The CDR3 contains 13 residues. V was cut by 0 bases and J by 7 bases, with 10 bases left in between. Germline CDR1 reads SGHTA; CDR2 reads FQGTGA. The CDR3 sequence is CASSLTPGREQYF. For the CDR3, the DNA is TGTGCCAGCAGCTTAACGCCGGGAAGGGAGCAGTACTTC.

The chain carries TRBV19 and TRBJ1-2; 11 bases fit TRBD1. Germline-derived CDR1 and CDR2 are LNHDA and SQIVND (reference sequence). This CDR3 is built from 15 residues. V shed 4 bases, J shed 3 bases, and the junction held 4 bases outside the gene matches. The CDR3 bases are TGTGCCAGTAGTACCCCGGGACAGGGGGACTATGGCTACACCTTC. Translated: CASSTPGQGDYGYTF.

The J gene is TRBJ1-3, the V gene TRBV7-2; D remains ambiguous. CDR3 length: 16 residues. The germline V and J ends were trimmed by 5 bases and 0 bases, with 14 bases remaining between them. Germline V gives CDR1 SGHTA, CDR2 FQGNSA. The CDR3, as DNA: TGTGCCAGCAGCGCCCTGCACGGTTACTCTGGAAACACCATATATTTT. Its protein is CASSALHGYSGNTIYF.

The rearrangement uses TRBV7-9 and TRBJ2-3, with TRBD2 matching over 11 bases. This CDR3 has 17 amino acids. The trim removed 1 base at V and 2 bases at J, leaving 5 bases unmatched. CDR1 is SEHNR and CDR2 is FQNEAQ in the germline V gene (reference sequence). The CDR3 DNA reads TGTGCCAGCAGCTTAGGCTCACTAGCGGGGGTCACAGATACGCAGTATTTT. It codes for CASSLGSLAGVTDTQYF. The full variable domain, its missing parts supplied by reference TRBV7-9 and TRBJ2-3, is DTGVSQNPRHKITKRGQNVTFRCDPISEHNRLYWYRQTLGQGPEFLTYFQNEAQLEKSRLLSDRFSAERPKGSFSTLEIQRTEQGDSAMYLCASSLGSLAGVTDTQYFGPGTRLTVL.

The rearrangement uses TRBV7-2 and TRBJ2-5, with a possible D match to TRBD1 (6 bases). Germline V gene data show CDR1 as SGHTA and CDR2 as FQGNSA. This CDR3 spans 12 amino acids. Trimming pared 4 bases from V and 5 bases from J, leaving 8 bases between. The CDR3: CASSSGQETQYF. In DNA form, the CDR3 reads TGTGCCAGCAGCTCTGGACAGGAGACCCAGTACTTC.

The rearrangement links TRBV27 to TRBJ2-1, with 10 positions matching TRBD2. The germline gives CDR1 MNHEY, CDR2 SMNVEV (reference sequence). The CDR3 loop spans 14 amino acids. J was trimmed by 6 bases and V by 6 bases; bases with no gene match: 5. CDR3 in amino acids: CASRLAGGSNEQFF. CDR3 coding DNA: TGTGCCAGCAGATTAGCGGGAGGAAGCAATGAGCAGTTCTTC.

The chain recombines TRBV27 with TRBJ2-1; D ambiguous. The germline gives CDR1 MNHEY, CDR2 SMNVEV (reference sequence). V was cut by 7 bases and J by 0 bases, with 10 bases left in between. This CDR3 is 14 amino acids long. The CDR3 bases are TGTGCCAGCACCTTGTCGAGCTCCTACAATGAGCAGTTCTTC. The encoded protein is CASTLSSSYNEQFF.

The gene calls are TRBV7-9 and TRBJ2-1, with 11 nucleotides matching TRBD1. CDR3 length equals 14 residues. V lost 8 bases and J lost 7; bases outside the gene matches: 7. CDR1 SEHNR and CDR2 FQNEAQ come from the germline V gene (reference sequence). CDR3 in amino acids: CASATGTGGNEQFF. In nucleotides, the CDR3 is TGTGCCAGCGCAACCGGGACAGGGGGAAATGAGCAGTTCTTC.

The chain links TRBV9 to TRBJ2-3, with 8 bases fitting TRBD1. The V segment lost 0 bases and the J segment 2 bases; nucleotides outside the gene matches: 2. Per the germline V gene, CDR1 is SGDLS and CDR2 is YYNGEE. This CDR3 has 15 amino acids. The CDR3 sequence is CASSVGTGFTDTQYF. CDR3 coding DNA: TGTGCCAGCAGCGTAGGGACAGGGTTCACAGATACGCAGTATTTT.

The chain employs TRBV11-2 and TRBJ2-5; TRBD1 might be the D (5 bases). CDR3 length equals 13 residues. The germline V and J ends were trimmed by 5 bases and 3 bases, with 10 bases remaining between them. The V gene's germline CDR1 is SGHAT and CDR2 FQNNGV. As DNA, the CDR3 is TGTGCCAGCAGCACGACAGTAAAAGAGACCCAGTACTTC. Its translation: CASSTTVKETQYF.

In its sample, this clone was seen once. The chain couples TRBV4-2 to TRBJ1-3; D might be TRBD1 (6 bases). Trimming stripped 4 bases from V and 7 bases from J, with 17 bases between. Germline-derived CDR1 and CDR2 are LGHNA and YNFKEQ. The CDR3 spans 15 residues. CDR3 loop: CASSLLRGRGNTIYF. In nucleotides, the CDR3 is TGTGCCAGCAGCCTCCTGCGGGGGAGGGGGAACACCATATATTTT.

This clone was seen once. This sequence joins TRBV7-2 and TRBJ1-4; 9 bases line up with TRBD1. This CDR3 region has 15 residues. Germline trimming cut 3 bases from V and 10 bases from J; bases unmatched to any gene: 9. The germline gives CDR1 SGHTA, CDR2 FQGNSA. This CDR3 reads CASSFSDRGEGKLFF. Written as DNA, the CDR3 is TGTGCCAGCAGCTTCTCAGACAGGGGGGAGGGAAAACTGTTTTTT.

The V call is TRBV6-4, the J call TRBJ1-4, with 8 nucleotides matching TRBD1. V lost 4 bases, J lost 7 bases, and 8 bases stayed unmatched. The CDR3 length is 15 residues. The V gene's germline CDR1 is MRHNA and CDR2 SNTAGT. As DNA, the CDR3 is TGTGCCAGCAGTGCCTGGGACAGGCTCGGTGAAAAACTGTTTTTT. It translates to CASSAWDRLGEKLFF.

The chain employs TRBV28 and TRBJ1-4; D is perhaps TRBD1 (6 bases). V was shortened by 8 bases and J by 0 bases, with 16 bases between the two germline ends. This CDR3 is built from 16 residues. Germline V CDR1 and CDR2: MDHEN, SYDVKM. The CDR3 spells CASAGQPLATNEKLFF. The CDR3 DNA reads as TGTGCCAGCGCCGGACAGCCCCTTGCAACTAATGAAAAACTGTTTTTT.